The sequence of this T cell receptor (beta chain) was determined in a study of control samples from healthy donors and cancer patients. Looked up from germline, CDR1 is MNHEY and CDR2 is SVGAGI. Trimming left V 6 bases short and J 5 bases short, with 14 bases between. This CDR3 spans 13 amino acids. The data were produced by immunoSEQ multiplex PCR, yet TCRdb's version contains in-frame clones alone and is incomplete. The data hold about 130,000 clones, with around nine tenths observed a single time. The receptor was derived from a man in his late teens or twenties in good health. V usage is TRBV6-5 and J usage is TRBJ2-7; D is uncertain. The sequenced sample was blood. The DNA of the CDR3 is TGTGCCAGCAGACTCACCTCGGTCGACGAGCAGTACTTC. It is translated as CASRLTSVDEQYF.